Listed below are T cell receptor beta chains from one sample, sequenced in a study of spatial heterogeneity in lung cancer. TCRdb passed the 5' RACE reads through MiXCR, listing each CDR3 protein once. The sample gives around 100,000 distinct CDR3 sequences, 3.5% to 5% of which show up once; roughly 20% is in the top ten. Sequenced material: lung tumor tissue, taken at surgery. The receptors derive from a male donor with early-stage non-small cell lung cancer. The CDR3 runs from the conserved cysteine through the conserved F or W. Fields, in order: V gene, clone size, D gene, J gene, CDR3 DNA, CDR3 protein. The D gene is left open where the match is weak. Not all rows give a size; the values are once, few, many and, for expanded clones, a class.

TRBV10-3,many,-,TRBJ1-2,TGTGCCATCATGGTCGGGGAGGGGAATGGCTACACCTTC,CAIMVGEGNGYTF
TRBV28,many,TRBD1,TRBJ2-1,TGTGCCAGCAGTTTATCGGTAGGGGACAGCTACAATGAGCAGTTCTTC,CASSLSVGDSYNEQFF
TRBV20-1,-,TRBD2,TRBJ2-1,TGCAGTCCGAAGCAAACGGGGGGGCGTGAGCAGTTCTTC,CSPKQTGGREQFF
TRBV6-1,many,-,TRBJ2-7,TGTGCCAGCAGTGTTTACCGATCCTACGAGCAGTACTTC,CASSVYRSYEQYF
TRBV28,many,TRBD1,TRBJ2-7,TGTGCCAGCAGTCGTGGGACAGAATACTACGAGCAGTACTTC,CASSRGTEYYEQYF
TRBV9,few,TRBD1,TRBJ2-7,TGTGCCAGCAGCGTAGGGGCAGGGGGAAGGTCCTACGAGCAGTACTTC,CASSVGAGGRSYEQYF
TRBV7-9,many,-,TRBJ2-1,TGTGCCAGCAGCCCCGCAGGGACTTTGCAGTTCTTC,CASSPAGTLQFF
TRBV15,many,TRBD2,TRBJ2-3,TGTGCCACCAGACGACTAGCTGACACAGATACGCAGTATTTT,CATRRLADTDTQYF
TRBV20-1,many,TRBD2,TRBJ2-7,TGCAGTGCTTGGACTAGCGGGAGGAACGACGAGCAGTACTTC,CSAWTSGRNDEQYF
TRBV6-5,-,-,TRBJ1-1,TGTGCCGCCCGAGGGGTTGCAGAAGCTTTCTTT,CAARGVAEAFF
TRBV9,many,TRBD1,TRBJ1-3,TGTGCCAGCAGCCAGGGACAGCCCAACGCTGGAAACACCATATATTTT,CASSQGQPNAGNTIYF
TRBV11-2,many,-,TRBJ2-1,TGTGCCAGCAGCTCCAGGACGAATGAGCAGTTCTTC,CASSSRTNEQFF
TRBV2,many,TRBD2,TRBJ2-3,TGTGCCAGCGCTAGCGGGCCCTCGGATACGCAGTATTTT,CASASGPSDTQYF
TRBV28,many,-,TRBJ1-4,TGTGCCAGCAGTTTTTTCGCCGCGAGTGAAAAACTGTTTTTT,CASSFFAASEKLFF
TRBV11-2,-,-,TRBJ2-1,TGTGCCAGCAGCTACGTAAGGCAGAGCTCCTACAATGAGCAGTTCTTC,CASSYVRQSSYNEQFF
TRBV28,many,TRBD2,TRBJ2-1,TGTGCCAGCAGCCCAAGGTGGGGCATAGCGGGTATCTACAATGAGCAGTTCTTC,CASSPRWGIAGIYNEQFF
TRBV20-1,many,TRBD2,TRBJ2-3,TGCAGTGCTAGAGGACTAGCGGGAGGGGCAGATACGCAGTATTTT,CSARGLAGGADTQYF
TRBV5-1,many,-,TRBJ2-7,TGCGCCAGCAGCCGTGGGGCAGAAACTCGCGAGCAGTACTTC,CASSRGAETREQYF
TRBV6-5,few,TRBD1,TRBJ2-7,TGTGCCACCAAACCGGGACAGTTCTACGAGCAGTACTTC,CATKPGQFYEQYF
TRBV28,few,-,TRBJ2-7,TGTGCCACCGTCCCCGGGCTCTCCTACGAGCAGTACTTC,CATVPGLSYEQYF
TRBV11-2,-,-,TRBJ1-2,TGTGCCGCACAACCGGATTCCAGGGAGGTCTATGGCTACACCTTC,CAAQPDSREVYGYTF
TRBV29-1,many,TRBD1,TRBJ1-1,TGCAGCGTGGGGACAGGGGGCCACACTGAAGCTTTCTTT,CSVGTGGHTEAFF
TRBV5-1,many,-,TRBJ2-3,TGCGCCAGCAGCTTGGAGACTCCCACAGATACGCAGTATTTT,CASSLETPTDTQYF
TRBV5-6,many,-,TRBJ2-7,TGTGCCAGCAGCTTGTCCGGGCCTCAAGGGCAGTACTTC,CASSLSGPQGQYF
TRBV5-5,many,-,TRBJ1-6,TGTGCCAGCAGCCCCCAGAGGGGAAATTCACCCCTCCACTTT,CASSPQRGNSPLHF
TRBV28,many,TRBD1,TRBJ1-2,TGTGCCAGCAGTTTCCACAGGGGGGGCTACACCTTC,CASSFHRGGYTF
TRBV3-1,-,TRBD2,TRBJ2-3,TGTGCCAGCAGCCCCCGGGAGGGGGCAGATACGCAGTATTTT,CASSPREGADTQYF
TRBV12-3/TRBV12-4,many,-,TRBJ1-1,TGTGCCAGCAGTAGCCGACAGGCTCCGAACACTGAAGCTTTCTTT,CASSSRQAPNTEAFF
TRBV5-1,many,-,TRBJ2-6,TGCGCCAGCAGCTTTGGTGACTCTGGGGCCAACGTCCTGACTTTC,CASSFGDSGANVLTF
TRBV6-1,many,-,TRBJ1-5,TGTGCCAGCAGTGAAGTGGGGCCCCAGCATTTT,CASSEVGPQHF
TRBV3-1,many,-,TRBJ2-1,TGTGCCAGCAGCCGAATGCTTCAGGGTTCTGAGCAGTTCTTC,CASSRMLQGSEQFF
TRBV6-6,many,TRBD2,TRBJ2-5,TGTGCCAGCAGTCCGGGACTAGCGGGAGAGACCCAGTACTTC,CASSPGLAGETQYF
TRBV3-1,few,-,TRBJ1-2,TGTGCCAGCAGCACACACAGCTATGGCTACACCTTC,CASSTHSYGYTF
TRBV6-1,many,-,TRBJ1-1,TGTGCCAGCAGTGCCACTGAGAACACTGAAGCTTTCTTT,CASSATENTEAFF
TRBV27,many,-,TRBJ2-7,TGTGCCAGCAGTCCCCTCCGACTAGTCCACGAGCAGTACTTC,CASSPLRLVHEQYF
TRBV29-1,few,-,TRBJ2-1,TGCAGCGTTACCCCCCGTGGGGGGACAAGCTCCTACAATGAGCAGTTCTTC,CSVTPRGGTSSYNEQFF
TRBV29-1,many,-,TRBJ2-3,TGCAGCGTAGGGGGGTCCGACACAGATACGCAGTATTTT,CSVGGSDTDTQYF
TRBV6-1,-,TRBD2,TRBJ2-5,TGTGCCAGCATTGCGGGAGAGGAGACCCAGTACTTC,CASIAGEETQYF
TRBV5-4,few,-,TRBJ2-2,TGTGCCAGCAGCTTACCGGAAACCGGGGAGCTGTTTTTT,CASSLPETGELFF
TRBV11-2,many,-,TRBJ2-7,TGTGCCAGCAGCTTCCTTCGCGAGCTGTCTGGACACTCCTACGAGCAGTACTTC,CASSFLRELSGHSYEQYF
TRBV29-1,-,-,TRBJ2-6,TGCAGCGCCCGGACGGAAAGCCCATCGGCCAACGTCCTGACTTTC,CSARTESPSANVLTF
TRBV28,-,-,TRBJ1-5,TGTGCCAGCAGCCGAACGAGGAATTGGAATCAGCCCCAGCATTTT,CASSRTRNWNQPQHF
TRBV28,many,TRBD1,TRBJ1-1,TGTGCCAGCAGGCGAACAGGGGTCCCTGAAGCTTTCTTT,CASRRTGVPEAFF
TRBV12-3/TRBV12-4,many,-,TRBJ1-6,TGTGCCAGCACTTCGGGGCAGGCCAACTATAATTCACCCCTCCACTTT,CASTSGQANYNSPLHF
TRBV12-3/TRBV12-4,many,-,TRBJ2-7,TGTGCCAGCACCCCGGACGGATACTACGAGCAGTACTTC,CASTPDGYYEQYF
TRBV7-9,many,-,TRBJ1-2,TGTGCCAGCACTACCGGGCAGCGGAGGGGCTACACCTTC,CASTTGQRRGYTF
TRBV5-1,many,-,TRBJ1-4,TGCGCCAGCAGCTTGGGGCAGGGAGCCCATGAAAAACTGTTTTTT,CASSLGQGAHEKLFF
TRBV2,many,TRBD1,TRBJ2-7,TGTGCCAGCAGTGAAGCGAGGGGACAGGGGAACGAGCAGTACTTC,CASSEARGQGNEQYF
TRBV28,many,TRBD1,TRBJ1-6,TGTGCCAGCAAAAACAGGGGGTGGAGTTCACCCCTCCACTTT,CASKNRGWSSPLHF
TRBV5-1,-,-,TRBJ2-1,TGCGCCAGCAGGGGATCGACGGGCGGGGAGCAGTTCTTC,CASRGSTGGEQFF
TRBV6-6,-,TRBD2,TRBJ2-7,TGTGCCAGCAGCGAGCGGGAGATCTACGAGCAGTACTTC,CASSEREIYEQYF